One and the same sample provided the 13 T cell receptor beta chains below, sequenced in a study of T-cell memory formation after mild COVID-19. In TCRdb, the 5' RACE reads were re-called with MiXCR into one record per CDR3 protein. The repertoire has about 390,000 distinct CDR3 sequences, 16% of them found once; the top ten carry 20% to 25%. Input material: PBMCs or a T cell subset sorted from them (not recorded which). These receptor sequences come from a man between 18 and 35 years old who had mild COVID-19 (a few samples of this study predate the infection). Cell type and time point are not known.

The chain combines TRBV2 with TRBJ2-1; TRBD2 matches 13 bases. This CDR3 contains 13 residues. V dropped 9 bases and J dropped 7; count of bases not matched to a gene: 3. Per germline, CDR1 SNHLY and CDR2 FYNNEI. The CDR3 region is CARSGLAGNEQFF. CDR3 bases: TGTGCCAGATCGGGACTAGCGGGGAATGAGCAGTTCTTC.

The rearrangement links TRBV11-2 to TRBJ1-2; D is undetermined. Germline V gene data show CDR1 as SGHAT and CDR2 as FQNNGV. The V and J ends lost 4 bases and 5 bases respectively, with 14 bases between them. The CDR3 extends over 14 amino acids. This chain's CDR3 is CASSSGRILYGYTF. In DNA form, the CDR3 reads TGTGCCAGCAGCTCCGGACGGATACTATATGGCTACACCTTC.

This clonotype showed up many times. The V call is TRBV9, the J call TRBJ2-2; TRBD2 matches at 11 bases. V lost 3 bases and J lost 2; bases outside the gene matches: 3. This CDR3 contains 16 residues. Germline V gene data show CDR1 as SGDLS and CDR2 as YYNGEE. For the CDR3, the DNA is TGTGCCAGCAGCGGAACTAGCGGGGGAAACACCGGGGAGCTGTTTTTT. Its protein product is CASSGTSGGNTGELFF.

The chain uses TRBV27 and TRBJ1-1; D is ambiguous. Trimming took off 3 bases at V and 0 bases at J, with 8 bases between the two ends. Germline CDR1 MNHEY, CDR2 SMNVEV (reference sequence). The length of the CDR3 is 14 residues. The CDR3 sequence: CASSFLGLNTEAFF. The CDR3 DNA reads as TGTGCCAGCAGTTTTCTCGGTCTGAACACTGAAGCTTTCTTT.

This chain connects TRBV18 to TRBJ2-7; TRBD1 is a possible D gene (5 bases). CDR3 length: 12 residues. The germline CDR1 and CDR2 sequences are KGHSH and LQKENI. The V gene lost 5 bases and the J gene lost 8 bases, with 13 bases spanning the gap. CDR3 loop: CASSSRGIQQYV. The CDR3 DNA sequence: TGTGCCAGCTCATCTAGGGGTATCCAGCAGTACGTC.

This clonotype was counted only a few times. The chain recombines TRBV7-9 with TRBJ2-1; tentatively, D is TRBD1 (6 bases). Germline values: CDR1 SEHNR, CDR2 FQNEAQ (reference sequence). The CDR3 spans 16 residues. V gave up 8 bases and J gave up 9 bases, with 26 bases separating them. CDR3 in amino acids: CASWAMDGGEGAEQFF. CDR3 nucleotide sequence: TGTGCCAGCTGGGCTATGGATGGGGGCGAGGGAGCTGAGCAGTTCTTC.

The rearrangement links TRBV11-2 to TRBJ2-3; D is unclear. CDR3 length equals 14 residues. Trimming pared 5 bases from V and 6 bases from J, leaving 15 bases between. CDR1 SGHAT and CDR2 FQNNGV come from the germline V gene. CDR3 amino acids: CASSRSRVTDTQYF. The DNA of the CDR3 is TGTGCCAGCAGCCGATCTCGGGTAACCGATACGCAGTATTTT.

This clonotype was seen repeatedly, ten times or more. The rearrangement joins TRBV3-1 to TRBJ2-7; D might be TRBD1 (5 bases). CDR3 length equals 14 residues. Trimming removed 4 bases from V and 3 bases from J, with 13 bases in between. Germline V gene sequence: CDR1 LGHDT, CDR2 YNNKEL (reference sequence). CDR3 DNA: TGTGCCAGCAGCCGGGGCAGTCCTGGCTACGAGCAGTACTTC. Translating it yields CASSRGSPGYEQYF.

In its sample, this clonotype was seen many times. The chain has TRBV9 and TRBJ2-7; D is ambiguous. The CDR3 spans 13 residues. Trimming took off 4 bases at V and 1 base at J, with 9 bases between the two ends. CDR1 is SGDLS and CDR2 is YYNGEE in the germline V gene. The CDR3 region has the DNA TGTGCCAGCAGCAAGGACGGTTCCTACGAGCAGTACTTC. Its protein is CASSKDGSYEQYF.

The CDR3 DNA is TGTGCCAGCAGTTACTCGTTTCGGGGGGCGGATGGCTACACCTTC. The encoded protein is CASSYSFRGADGYTF. This chain links TRBV6-6 with TRBJ1-2; maybe TRBD1 (6 bases). CDR1 MNHNY and CDR2 SVGAGI come from the germline V gene (reference sequence). The CDR3 extends over 15 amino acids. V lost 0 bases, J lost 6 bases, and 14 bases lay in between.

V and J are TRBV29-1 and TRBJ2-7; D might be TRBD2 (7 bases). The V gene lost 4 bases and the J gene lost 4 bases, with 20 bases spanning the gap. From germline, CDR1 is SQVTM and CDR2 ANQGSEA. This CDR3 contains 15 residues. CDR3 amino acids: CSVVPRVGGRYEQYF. CDR3 nucleotides: TGCAGCGTTGTCCCCCGGGTGGGGGGGCGGTACGAGCAGTACTTC.

The chain recombines TRBV29-1 with TRBJ1-3; D not resolved. The germline CDR1 and CDR2 sequences are SQVTM and ANQGSEA. The CDR3 length is 12 residues. V lost 0 bases to trimming and J lost 4 bases, with 4 bases between them. The CDR3 DNA sequence: TGCAGCGTTGAAGAGCAGGGAAACACCATATATTTT. Its translation is CSVEEQGNTIYF.

The V call is TRBV18, the J call TRBJ1-1; TRBD1 is a possible D gene (5 bases). V was trimmed by 3 bases and J by 1 base, leaving 12 bases between them. The CDR3 sequence is 15 residues long. Germline CDR1 and CDR2: KGHSH and LQKENI. The CDR3 nucleotides read TGTGCCAGCTCACCCGGGGCAGGGTGGAACACTGAAGCTTTCTTT. This gives the protein CASSPGAGWNTEAFF.